The 30 T cell receptor beta chains below come from one sample, sequenced in a study of T-cell reconstitution after alpha-beta-depleted transplantation in children. During its preparation, the TCRbeta library received unique molecular identifiers. TCRdb passed the PCR reads through MiXCR, listing each CDR3 protein once. The sample records about 500,000 distinct CDR3 sequences, over 25% being singletons. Sequences were derived from PBMCs from the stem cell graft donor, sampled from the stem cell graft. Receptor source: a human donor who donated a stem cell graft to a child with aplastic anemia.

The chain couples TRBV11-1 to TRBJ2-1; 7 nucleotides match TRBD1. Unmatched junction bases numbered 8, after V lost 5 bases and J lost 4 bases. The CDR3 sequence is 15 residues long. The germline gives CDR1 SGHAT, CDR2 FQDESV (reference sequence). CDR3 coding DNA: TGTGCCAGCAGCCGAGCTTCAGGGGGTTACAATGAGCAGTTCTTC. This encodes CASSRASGGYNEQFF.

This clonotype was observed a handful of times. A much larger clone differs by one base, so this may be a read error. The gene calls are TRBV4-3 and TRBJ2-6, with D perhaps matching TRBD2 (5 bases). The V end was cut by 0 bases, the J end by 0 bases, with 6 bases between. This CDR3 spans 16 amino acids. Germline V gives CDR1 LGHNA, CDR2 YSLEER. Written as DNA, the CDR3 is TGCGCCAGCAGCCAAGATGGGAGCTCTGGGGCCAACGTCCTGACTTTC. Its protein product is CASSQDGSSGANVLTF.

This clonotype was counted only a few times. The J gene is TRBJ1-1, the V gene TRBV6-1; 9 bases align to TRBD1. Germline V gene data show CDR1 as MNHNS and CDR2 as SASEGT. CDR3 length: 18 amino acids. Trimming took 6 bases from V and 0 from J; bases not matched to a gene: 14. CDR3 nucleotides: TGTGCCAGCAGCCCGGGACAGGGTCAGCCGACCATGAACACTGAAGCTTTCTTT. Translated: CASSPGQGQPTMNTEAFF.

This clonotype was detected once. The V and J genes are TRBV11-3 and TRBJ1-2; D is perhaps TRBD1 (5 bases). This CDR3 spans 14 amino acids. Germline lookup yields CDR1 SGHNT and CDR2 YENEEA. V was clipped by 3 bases and J by 6 bases, with 14 bases between them. In nucleotides, the CDR3 is TGTGCCAGCAGCTTGCGTCCCGGGACCCATGGCTACACCTTC. This codes for CASSLRPGTHGYTF.

This chain uses TRBV11-3 with TRBJ1-1, with D tentatively TRBD1 (6 bases). The CDR3 sequence is 15 residues long. V was pared by 5 bases and J by 1 base, with 14 bases between. The germline gives CDR1 SGHNT, CDR2 YENEEA. CDR3: CASSQGTARNTEAFF. CDR3 bases: TGTGCCAGCAGCCAGGGGACGGCAAGGAACACTGAAGCTTTCTTT.

This chain joins TRBV2 and TRBJ1-2; TRBD1 is a possible D gene (5 bases). Between the trimmed V and J ends, which lost 0 bases and 6 bases, there was a span of 14 bases. Looked up from germline, CDR1 is SNHLY and CDR2 is FYNNEI. The CDR3 length is 15 residues. The CDR3 here is CASSEALQGIDGYTF. Here the CDR3 DNA reads TGTGCCAGCAGTGAAGCGCTTCAGGGAATCGATGGCTACACCTTC.

The CDR3 reads CASSPTGTGGVNIAAGGTEAFF. Here the CDR3 DNA reads TGTGCCAGCAGCCCCACCGGGACAGGGGGCGTAAATATCGCCGCGGGGGGGACTGAAGCTTTCTTT. The V and J genes are TRBV4-2 and TRBJ1-1; 12 bases map to TRBD1. Per germline, CDR1 LGHNA and CDR2 YNFKEQ. The CDR3 covers 22 residues. V trimming: 4 bases; J trimming: 5 bases; junction bases outside the gene matches: 26.

This clonotype was found a few times. The genes are TRBV5-1 and TRBJ1-1, with 7 positions matching TRBD1. The CDR3 contains 14 residues. CDR1 is SGHRS and CDR2 is YFSETQ in the germline V gene. Trimming cost V 4 bases and J 4 bases; bases outside gene matches: 7. The CDR3 DNA reads TGCGCCAGCAGCCTGGGACAGTATGGCACTGAAGCTTTCTTT. Protein: CASSLGQYGTEAFF.

This chain connects TRBV4-2 to TRBJ2-3, with D unresolved. The CDR3 is made up of 14 amino acids. CDR1 is LGHNA, CDR2 YNFKEQ, per germline. Trimming took off 0 bases at V and 0 bases at J, with 4 bases between the two ends. This CDR3 is CASSQEASTDTQYF. The CDR3 DNA reads TGTGCCAGCAGCCAAGAGGCCAGCACAGATACGCAGTATTTT.

This clonotype was counted between two and nine times. The genes are TRBV29-1 and TRBJ2-1; 7 positions match TRBD2. With V trimmed by 7 bases and J by 5 bases, 8 bases remained unmatched. Germline V lookup: CDR1 SQVTM, CDR2 ANQGSEA. The CDR3 covers 13 residues. The CDR3 sequence is CSALRGRDNEQFF. The CDR3, as DNA: TGCAGCGCCCTCAGAGGGAGGGACAATGAGCAGTTCTTC.

This clonotype was observed a few times. This CDR3 is CSVETGRGGYTF. In DNA form, the CDR3 reads TGCAGCGTTGAAACAGGGCGGGGTGGCTACACCTTC. The rearrangement links TRBV29-1 to TRBJ1-2; possibly TRBD1 for D (6 bases). The CDR3 consists of 12 residues. V gave up 2 bases and J gave up 7 bases, with 11 bases separating them. CDR1 SQVTM and CDR2 ANQGSEA come from the germline V gene.

The chain is built from TRBV7-9 and TRBJ2-2, with 10 positions matching TRBD2. Germline V lookup: CDR1 SEHNR, CDR2 FQNEAQ (reference sequence). The V and J ends lost 6 bases and 0 bases, in that order; junction bases with no gene match: 4. The CDR3 covers 16 residues. The CDR3 loop is CASSQSGRANTGELFF. The CDR3 DNA follows: TGTGCCAGCAGTCAAAGCGGGAGGGCGAACACCGGGGAGCTGTTTTTT.

This chain uses TRBV28 with TRBJ2-7, with D possibly TRBD1 on 6 matching bases. This CDR3 is 12 amino acids long. V was shortened by 6 bases and J by 3 bases, with 9 bases between the two germline ends. CDR1 and CDR2 (germline): MDHEN, SYDVKM. The chain's CDR3 is CASSQTGYEQYF. CDR3 DNA: TGTGCCAGCAGCCAGACAGGCTACGAGCAGTACTTC. The variable domain in full, completed from reference TRBV28 and TRBJ2-7, reads DVKVTQSSRYLVKRTGEKVFLECVQDMDHENMFWYRQDPGLGLRLIYFSYDVKMKEKGDIPEGYSVSREKKERFSLILESASTNQTSMYLCASSQTGYEQYFGPGTRLTVT.

This clonotype was found a few times. The V gene is TRBV20-1, the J gene TRBJ1-1, with D unresolved. CDR3 size: 11 residues. With 6 bases removed from V and 3 bases from J, the gap between germline ends came to 8 bases. The germline V gene encodes CDR1 DFQATT and CDR2 SNEGSKA (reference sequence). The CDR3 sequence: CSAPTHTEAFF. CDR3 bases: TGCAGTGCCCCGACCCACACTGAAGCTTTCTTT.

This clonotype has just one count. The genes are TRBV4-3 and TRBJ1-5, with D perhaps TRBD1 (5 bases). The V end was cut by 0 bases, the J end by 6 bases, with 27 bases between. This CDR3 is 20 amino acids long. Germline V lookup: CDR1 LGHNA, CDR2 YSLEER. The CDR3 spells CASSQDRVGDLNPLGQPQHF. As DNA, the CDR3 is TGCGCCAGCAGCCAAGATCGTGTGGGGGACCTCAACCCTCTGGGTCAGCCCCAGCATTTT.

This chain links TRBV20-1 with TRBJ2-1, with 13 bases fitting TRBD2. J lost 7 bases, V lost 6 bases, and 12 bases had no gene match. The CDR3 runs to 16 residues. CDR1 and CDR2 from the germline V gene are DFQATT and SNEGSKA (reference sequence). The CDR3 nucleotides read TGCAGTGCCGTCCAACCGGGGACTAGCGGGATGAATGAGCAGTTCTTC. This codes for CSAVQPGTSGMNEQFF.

There are a few counts of this clonotype. The genes are TRBV30 and TRBJ2-1; possibly TRBD2 for D (5 bases). Trimming stripped 1 base from V and 7 bases from J, with 17 bases between. Germline values: CDR1 GTSNPN, CDR2 SVGIG (reference sequence). This CDR3 contains 15 residues. In DNA, the CDR3 is TGTGCCTGGAGTGCCCTCGGGCGGGCGAGGAATGAGCAGTTCTTC. Translating it yields CAWSALGRARNEQFF.

This clonotype has a handful of counts. This chain connects TRBV7-9 to TRBJ1-2, with D hard to call. Germline V gives CDR1 SEHNR, CDR2 FQNEAQ (reference sequence). CDR3 length: 15 amino acids. V lost 0 bases and J lost 8, with 16 bases in between. This CDR3 reads CASSLAGPTYWGYTF. CDR3 nucleotide sequence: TGTGCCAGCAGCTTAGCGGGCCCAACCTACTGGGGCTACACCTTC.

The chain's CDR3 is CSARGEGLAGAGELFF. The CDR3 nucleotides read TGCAGTGCTAGGGGAGAGGGGCTAGCGGGAGCTGGGGAGCTGTTTTTT. The chain carries TRBV20-1 and TRBJ2-2; 10 bases align to TRBD2. CDR1 DFQATT and CDR2 SNEGSKA come from the germline V gene (reference sequence). The CDR3 consists of 16 residues. Trimming at V came to 3 bases and at J to 8 bases, leaving 12 bases not matched to a gene.

V usage is TRBV11-2 and J usage is TRBJ1-5, with 7 bases identical to TRBD1. The V segment lost 2 bases and the J segment 4 bases; nucleotides outside the gene matches: 14. This CDR3 contains 18 residues. The V gene's germline CDR1 is SGHAT and CDR2 FQNNGV. The CDR3 DNA follows: TGTGCCAGCAGCTTACTGCCGATACAGGGGCCGGGGAATCAGCCCCAGCATTTT. Translated, it gives CASSLLPIQGPGNQPQHF.

This chain joins TRBV5-6 and TRBJ2-3; 8 nucleotides line up with TRBD2. This CDR3 is 13 amino acids long. Per the germline V gene, CDR1 is SGHDT and CDR2 is YYEEEE. The V segment lost 1 base and the J segment 14 bases; nucleotides outside the gene matches: 9. The CDR3 loop is CASSLTIETSVYF. As DNA, the CDR3 is TGTGCCAGCAGCTTGACGATTGAGACTAGCGTGTATTTT. The complete variable domain, with remaining parts taken from reference TRBV5-6 and TRBJ2-3, reads DAGVTQSPTHLIKTRGQQVTLRCSPKSGHDTVSWYQQALGQGPQFIFQYYEEEERQRGNFPDRFSGHQFPNYSSELNVNALLLGDSALYLCASSLTIETSVYFGPGTRLTVL.

This clonotype occurred a few times. The chain is built from TRBV20-1 and TRBJ2-1; 9 positions match TRBD1. The J segment lost 3 bases and the V segment lost 4 bases, leaving 4 bases of the junction unmatched. Germline V lookup: CDR1 DFQATT, CDR2 SNEGSKA (reference sequence). This CDR3 is 14 amino acids long. The CDR3 nucleotides are TGCAGTGCTACACGACAGGGGGTCTACAATGAGCAGTTCTTC. This encodes CSATRQGVYNEQFF.

J is TRBJ1-2 and V is TRBV12-3 or TRBV12-4; no firm D call. This CDR3 is built from 16 residues. V lost 6 bases to trimming and J lost 2 bases, with 19 bases between them. DNA of the CDR3: TGTGCCAGCAGGGAAATGGTGGGAGCCCAGAACTATGGCTACACCTTC. It encodes CASREMVGAQNYGYTF.

This clonotype was seen a handful of times. This chain joins TRBV6-1 and TRBJ2-1; perhaps TRBD1 as D (6 bases). This CDR3 spans 14 amino acids. Trimming took 6 bases from V and 4 from J, leaving 13 bases between them. Germline V gene sequence: CDR1 MNHNS, CDR2 SASEGT. CDR3: CASRGAAPYNEQFF. The CDR3 DNA sequence: TGTGCCAGCAGGGGGGCGGCACCTTACAATGAGCAGTTCTTC.

This clonotype was detected a few times. This chain's CDR3 is CASSVELSSYNEQFF. CDR3 coding DNA: TGTGCCAGCAGCGTAGAGTTAAGCTCCTACAATGAGCAGTTCTTC. V usage is TRBV9 and J usage is TRBJ2-1; D gene ambiguous. V lost 0 bases to trimming and J lost 0 bases, with 7 bases between them. Looked up from germline, CDR1 is SGDLS and CDR2 is YYNGEE. The CDR3 is 15 amino acids.

This chain uses TRBV7-2 with TRBJ2-1; possible D gene TRBD2, 5 bases. CDR1 is SGHTA and CDR2 is FQGNSA in the germline V gene. The CDR3 has 16 residues. V gave up 4 bases and J gave up 3 bases, with 16 bases separating them. This chain's CDR3 is CASSSYAGGIYNEQFF. The DNA for the CDR3 is TGTGCCAGCAGCTCATACGCGGGTGGAATCTACAATGAGCAGTTCTTC.

The chain is built from TRBV12-3 or TRBV12-4 and TRBJ2-5, with TRBD1 matching 9 bases. This CDR3 has 12 residues. Trimming cost V 3 bases and J 11 bases; bases outside gene matches: 4. The CDR3 loop reads CASSLTGGGQYF. Here the CDR3 DNA reads TGTGCCAGCAGTTTGACAGGGGGAGGGCAGTACTTC.

Many counts were recorded for this clonotype. The J gene is TRBJ2-1, the V gene TRBV20-1; D possibly corresponds to TRBD2 (6 bases). Between the trimmed V and J ends, which lost 3 bases and 2 bases, there was a span of 8 bases. The CDR3 is made up of 13 amino acids. The germline V gene encodes CDR1 DFQATT and CDR2 SNEGSKA (reference sequence). For the CDR3, the DNA is TGCAGTGCTAGTATAGCGGCCTACAATGAGCAGTTCTTC. Translating gives CSASIAAYNEQFF.

This clonotype turned up a few times. This rearrangement joins TRBV6-2 or TRBV6-3 to TRBJ1-1; the D is unclear. Germline values: CDR1 MNHEY, CDR2 SVGEGT. The CDR3 sequence is 11 residues long. Between the trimmed V and J ends, which lost 7 bases and 4 bases, there was a span of 7 bases. CDR3 DNA: TGTGCCAGCAAAGGACCCACTGAAGCTTTCTTT. It codes for CASKGPTEAFF.

The genes are TRBV7-2 and TRBJ1-1; 8 bases fit TRBD1. The CDR3 is 15 amino acids. Trimming cost V 1 base and J 3 bases; bases outside gene matches: 4. Germline CDR1 SGHTA, CDR2 FQGNSA. The CDR3 spells CASSLGGQADTEAFF. The CDR3 bases are TGTGCCAGCAGCTTAGGGGGACAGGCGGACACTGAAGCTTTCTTT.